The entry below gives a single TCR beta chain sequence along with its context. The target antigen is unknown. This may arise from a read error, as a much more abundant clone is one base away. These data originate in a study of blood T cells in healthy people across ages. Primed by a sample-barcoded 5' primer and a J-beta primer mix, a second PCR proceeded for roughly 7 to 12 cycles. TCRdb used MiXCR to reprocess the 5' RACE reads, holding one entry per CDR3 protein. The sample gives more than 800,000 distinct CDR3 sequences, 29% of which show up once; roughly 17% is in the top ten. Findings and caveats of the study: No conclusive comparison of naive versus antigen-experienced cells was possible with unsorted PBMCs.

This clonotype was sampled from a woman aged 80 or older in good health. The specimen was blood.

The CDR3 nucleotides are TGTGCCAGCAGCTTATCCCAAGGGACGGGGGGGCTTCGGGCGTACTTC. This sequence encodes CASSLSQGTGGLRAYF. This sequence joins TRBV7-2 and TRBJ2-5; 8 bases are shared with TRBD2. Germline CDR1 is SGHTA and CDR2 is FQGNSA. Unmatched junction bases numbered 18, after V lost 2 bases and J lost 13 bases. The CDR3 totals 16 residues.